These 29 T cell receptor beta chains were sequenced from one sample in a study of blood T cell repertoires in COVID-19. Using immunoSEQ multiplex PCR, the repertoire was profiled, and TCRdb retains in-frame clones only, with some absent. The sample shows some 72,000 clones, 75% to 90% of them seen only once. Sequencing was carried out using peripheral blood. The source is a man aged 45-60 years with COVID-19, enrolled during active disease.

In this sample, this clone turned up a few times. V gene TRBV19 combines with J gene TRBJ2-3; D unresolved. V was cut by 6 bases and J by 6 bases, with 10 bases left in between. The germline V gene encodes CDR1 LNHDA and CDR2 SQIVND (reference sequence). The length of the CDR3 is 12 residues. The CDR3 nucleotides read TGTGCCAGTAGCCACCAGTTCGATACGCAGTATTTT. Translation: CASSHQFDTQYF.

The rearrangement links TRBV6-6 to TRBJ1-1; 9 positions match TRBD1. V was clipped by 6 bases and J by 1 base; unmatched bases: 3. The germline CDR1 and CDR2 sequences are MNHNY and SVGAGI (reference sequence). This CDR3 is built from 14 residues. The CDR3 is CASRGQGWNTEAFF. The CDR3, as DNA: TGTGCCAGCAGGGGACAGGGATGGAACACTGAAGCTTTCTTT.

The chain carries TRBV7-8 and TRBJ2-1, with 9 positions matching TRBD1. The CDR3 is 19 residues long. V shed 5 bases and J 1 base; nucleotides not matched to a gene: 15. Looked up from germline, CDR1 is SGHVS and CDR2 is FQNEAQ. CDR3 in amino acids: CASSPMGFGTGFSYNEQFF. The CDR3 DNA reads TGTGCCAGCAGCCCCATGGGTTTCGGGACAGGGTTTTCCTACAATGAGCAGTTCTTC. Drawing the rest from reference TRBV7-8 and TRBJ2-1, the complete variable domain is GAGVSQSPRYKVAKRGQDVALRCDPISGHVSLFWYQQALGQGPEFLTYFQNEAQLDKSGLPSDRFFAERPEGSVSTLKIQRTQQEDSAVYLCASSPMGFGTGFSYNEQFFGPGTRLTVL.

This chain links TRBV7-8 with TRBJ2-1; TRBD2 is a possible D gene (5 bases). This CDR3 region has 15 residues. Trimming pared 5 bases from V and 2 bases from J, leaving 13 bases between. Germline V gene lookup returns CDR1 SGHVS and CDR2 FQNEAQ. CDR3 protein: CASSVTREPYNEQFF. In DNA form, the CDR3 reads TGTGCCAGCAGCGTTACTAGAGAACCCTACAATGAGCAGTTCTTC. Together with reference TRBV7-8 and TRBJ2-1, the CDR3 gives the full variable domain: GAGVSQSPRYKVAKRGQDVALRCDPISGHVSLFWYQQALGQGPEFLTYFQNEAQLDKSGLPSDRFFAERPEGSVSTLKIQRTQQEDSAVYLCASSVTREPYNEQFFGPGTRLTVL.

CDR3 amino acids: CASGTGTYTEAFF. CDR3 nucleotide sequence: TGTGCCAGCGGAACAGGGACCTACACTGAAGCTTTCTTT. This chain uses TRBV2 with TRBJ1-1; tentative D call: TRBD1 (6 bases). Trimming left V 8 bases short and J 3 bases short, with 13 bases between. Germline-derived CDR1 and CDR2 are SNHLY and FYNNEI. The CDR3 is 13 residues long.

V and J are TRBV7-3 and TRBJ1-1; D gene uncertain. CDR3 length: 13 amino acids. The V and J ends lost 5 bases and 13 bases respectively, with 20 bases between them. Germline-derived CDR1 and CDR2 are SGHTA and FQGTGA. This CDR3 is CASSRGPNPPVFF. The CDR3 DNA follows: TGTGCCAGCAGCCGAGGTCCTAATCCCCCCGTTTTCTTT.

Regarding this clone: The same CDR3 is also encoded by other DNA sequences in this sample. The chain couples TRBV6-5 to TRBJ1-1; D possibly corresponds to TRBD1 (6 bases). CDR1 is MNHEY, CDR2 SVGAGI, per germline. This CDR3 region has 13 residues. Trimming took off 3 bases at V and 5 bases at J, with 10 bases between the two ends. In DNA, the CDR3 is TGTGCCAGCAGTTATACCAGGGGTACTGAAGCTTTCTTT. It yields the protein CASSYTRGTEAFF.

This sequence joins TRBV7-6 and TRBJ2-2; D may be TRBD1 (5 bases). CDR1 is SGHVS, CDR2 FNYEAQ, per germline. This CDR3 has 15 amino acids. V was shortened by 1 base and J by 3 bases, with 9 bases between the two germline ends. The CDR3 DNA follows: TGTGCCAGCAGCTTAGAGGCAGGGCACACCGGGGAGCTGTTTTTT. Translated: CASSLEAGHTGELFF.

The chain employs TRBV18 and TRBJ2-7; 9 nucleotides align to TRBD2. J was trimmed by 6 bases and V by 0 bases; bases with no gene match: 3. CDR3 length: 14 amino acids. The germline gives CDR1 KGHSH, CDR2 LQKENI. This CDR3 reads CASSPPGLAGEQYF. CDR3 nucleotides: TGTGCCAGCTCACCACCGGGACTAGCCGGCGAGCAGTACTTC.

This clone was seen a few times. The chain uses TRBV5-1 and TRBJ2-7, with 9 bases aligning to TRBD2. Trimming at V came to 2 bases and at J to 0 bases, leaving 9 bases not matched to a gene. This CDR3 is built from 17 residues. Germline V gives CDR1 SGHRS, CDR2 YFSETQ. The CDR3 nucleotides read TGCGCCAGCAGCTTCGGATTAGCGGGAGATCCCTCCTACGAGCAGTACTTC. Protein: CASSFGLAGDPSYEQYF.

The genes are TRBV6-4 and TRBJ2-7; TRBD1 is a possible D gene (5 bases). Trimming took 2 bases from V and 9 from J, leaving 11 bases between them. The CDR3 sequence is 12 residues long. Germline loops: CDR1 MRHNA, CDR2 SNTAGT. The CDR3 coding sequence is TGTGCCAGCAGTGACCCCCAAACAGGGCAGTACTTC. Amino acid sequence: CASSDPQTGQYF.

The chain combines TRBV5-4 with TRBJ1-1, with D possibly TRBD1 on 5 matching bases. The germline gives CDR1 SGHNT, CDR2 YYREEE (reference sequence). Deletions cut 4 bases from V and 2 bases from J, with 9 bases between. The CDR3 loop spans 13 amino acids. The CDR3 protein is CASSPDSNTEAFF. CDR3 in DNA: TGTGCCAGCAGCCCTGACAGTAACACTGAAGCTTTCTTT.

The chain employs TRBV18 and TRBJ2-5; no reliable D call. The CDR3 length is 11 residues. CDR1 and CDR2 (germline): KGHSH, LQKENI. Trimming took 4 bases from V and 5 from J, leaving 5 bases between them. CDR3 amino acids: CASSLSETQYF. The CDR3 DNA sequence: TGTGCCAGCTCACTTTCGGAGACCCAGTACTTC.

The V call is TRBV6-2 or TRBV6-3, the J call TRBJ2-1; a weak D match, TRBD2 (5 bases). The CDR3 is 16 amino acids. With 6 bases removed from V and 9 bases from J, the gap between germline ends came to 24 bases. The germline V gene has CDR1 MNHEY and CDR2 SVGEGT. This CDR3 is CASSPDGSEWSGEQFF. The CDR3 DNA reads TGTGCCAGCAGCCCCGATGGGAGTGAATGGAGCGGTGAGCAGTTCTTC.

The chain joins TRBV10-3 to TRBJ2-7; 8 nucleotides line up with TRBD1. J lost 0 bases, V lost 6 bases, and 4 bases had no gene match. The CDR3 has 14 residues. From germline, CDR1 is ENHRY and CDR2 SYGVKD. The CDR3 bases are TGTGCCATCAGGGGGACAGGTACCTCCTACGAGCAGTACTTC. Protein product: CAIRGTGTSYEQYF.

The chain carries TRBV28 and TRBJ2-7; 7 bases agree with TRBD2. This CDR3 spans 12 amino acids. Per germline, CDR1 MDHEN and CDR2 SYDVKM. CDR3 in DNA: TGTGCTGTCGCTAGCGGTACCTACGAGCAGTACTTC. Translation: CAVASGTYEQYF.

J is TRBJ1-6 and V is TRBV5-6; the match to TRBD1 covers 7 bases. Trimming at V came to 0 bases and at J to 7 bases, leaving 13 bases not matched to a gene. This CDR3 is built from 18 residues. Germline CDR1 is SGHDT and CDR2 is YYEEEE. Written as DNA, the CDR3 is TGTGCCAGCAGCTTGGCCATGGGTTTACAGGGGTTAAATTCACCCCTCCACTTT. This encodes CASSLAMGLQGLNSPLHF. The full variable domain, completed using reference TRBV5-6 and TRBJ1-6, is DAGVTQSPTHLIKTRGQQVTLRCSPKSGHDTVSWYQQALGQGPQFIFQYYEEEERQRGNFPDRFSGHQFPNYSSELNVNALLLGDSALYLCASSLAMGLQGLNSPLHFGNGTRLTVT.

The CDR3, as DNA: TGTGCCAGCAGCCTGTTACCTACAGGGAACACTGAAGCTTTCTTT. Amino acids: CASSLLPTGNTEAFF. The gene calls are TRBV5-5 and TRBJ1-1; a possible D gene is TRBD1 (5 bases). Germline V CDR1 and CDR2: SGHKS, YYEKEE (reference sequence). Trimming stripped 4 bases from V and 1 base from J, with 14 bases between. This CDR3 is 15 amino acids long.

This sequence joins TRBV7-2 and TRBJ2-7; 7 positions agree with TRBD2. Unmatched junction bases numbered 5, after V lost 5 bases and J lost 1 base. The CDR3 sequence is 14 residues long. Germline V gives CDR1 SGHTA, CDR2 FQGNSA. DNA for the CDR3: TGTGCCAGCAGCCCCCTTAGCGGGTCCTACGAGCAGTACTTC. Translating it yields CASSPLSGSYEQYF.

This chain connects TRBV5-5 to TRBJ2-2; D is perhaps TRBD2 (6 bases). CDR1 is SGHKS and CDR2 is YYEKEE in the germline V gene (reference sequence). Trimming pared 4 bases from V and 6 bases from J, leaving 10 bases between. This CDR3 has 13 amino acids. The CDR3 nucleotides are TGTGCCAGCAGCGCGAGGGAGGCCGGGGAGCTGTTTTTT. Its translation: CASSAREAGELFF.

V is TRBV5-1 and J is TRBJ2-1; 10 positions match TRBD1. There are 16 residues in the CDR3. In germline, CDR1 is SGHRS, CDR2 YFSETQ. The V gene end was trimmed by 0 bases and the J gene end by 4 bases; junction bases not matched to a gene: 4. The CDR3 spells CASSLDGTGAYNEQFF. The CDR3 region has the DNA TGCGCCAGCAGCTTGGACGGGACAGGGGCGTACAATGAGCAGTTCTTC. Full variable domain (outside the CDR3, taken from reference TRBV5-1 and TRBJ2-1): KAGVTQTPRYLIKTRGQQVTLSCSPISGHRSVSWYQQTPGQGLQFLFEYFSETQRNKGNFPGRFSGRQFSNSRSEMNVSTLELGDSALYLCASSLDGTGAYNEQFFGPGTRLTVL.

The chain links TRBV27 to TRBJ2-7, with a possible D match to TRBD2 (6 bases). The CDR3 has 13 amino acids. The V end lost 4 bases, the J end lost 3 bases, and 10 bases lay between the germline ends. Germline-derived CDR1 and CDR2 are MNHEY and SMNVEV (reference sequence). DNA for the CDR3: TGTGCCAGCAGTTCGGGACTGCACTACGAGCAGTACTTC. This codes for CASSSGLHYEQYF.

This chain joins TRBV6-5 and TRBJ2-7; D is unclear. Trimming took 10 bases from V and 3 from J, leaving 10 bases between them. CDR1 MNHEY and CDR2 SVGAGI come from the germline V gene. The CDR3 totals 11 residues. The CDR3 bases are TGTGCCACTTCGAACGGCTACGAGCAGTACTTC. It is translated as CATSNGYEQYF.

This clone was seen at least ten times. The chain uses TRBV19 and TRBJ2-1; 12 bases align to TRBD2. Germline V gene lookup returns CDR1 LNHDA and CDR2 SQIVND (reference sequence). The CDR3 totals 15 residues. The junction had 6 bases not matched to a gene; V was cut back by 5 bases and J by 7 bases. The CDR3 reads CASSSTSGRSNEQFF. CDR3 nucleotides: TGTGCCAGTAGTTCGACTAGCGGGAGATCAAATGAGCAGTTCTTC. Looking up the rest from reference TRBV19 and TRBJ2-1 gives the full variable domain: DGGITQSPKYLFRKEGQNVTLSCEQNLNHDAMYWYRQDPGQGLRLIYYSQIVNDFQKGDIAEGYSVSREKKESFPLTVTSAQKNPTAFYLCASSSTSGRSNEQFFGPGTRLTVL.

This clone was detected only once. The chain couples TRBV18 to TRBJ1-2; D is ambiguous. CDR1 is KGHSH, CDR2 LQKENI, per germline. CDR3 length equals 14 residues. Trimming left V 2 bases short and J 5 bases short, with 12 bases between. The CDR3 spells CASSPSSPDYGYTF. CDR3 coding DNA: TGTGCCAGCTCACCAAGTAGTCCCGATTATGGCTACACCTTC.

This clone has only one observation. This chain connects TRBV7-6 to TRBJ2-1; D possibly corresponds to TRBD2 (6 bases). The germline V gene has CDR1 SGHVS and CDR2 FNYEAQ. The CDR3 is 15 residues long. With 5 bases removed from V and 5 bases from J, the gap between germline ends came to 16 bases. CDR3 in DNA: TGTGCCAGCAGCGCAACCGCGGGACGGAACAATGAGCAGTTCTTC. Translation gives CASSATAGRNNEQFF.

The chain recombines TRBV29-1 with TRBJ2-1; TRBD2 matches 10 bases. The CDR3 contains 16 residues. V lost 6 bases and J lost 4; bases outside the gene matches: 12. Germline CDR1 reads SQVTM; CDR2 reads ANQGSEA. This CDR3 is CSVPLGGTSAYNEQFF. The CDR3 bases are TGCAGCGTCCCCTTGGGCGGGACTAGCGCTTACAATGAGCAGTTCTTC.

The chain couples TRBV30 to TRBJ2-1; D is uncertain. Germline values: CDR1 GTSNPN, CDR2 SVGIG (reference sequence). This CDR3 is 11 amino acids long. The V and J ends lost 3 bases and 9 bases respectively, with 9 bases between them. CDR3 DNA: TGTGCCTGGAGCGGGTATTTTGAGCAGTTCTTC. It encodes CAWSGYFEQFF. The full variable domain, completed using reference TRBV30 and TRBJ2-1, is SQTIHQWPATLVQPVGSPLSLECTVEGTSNPNLYWYRQAAGRGLQLLFYSVGIGQISSEVPQNLSASRPQDRQFILSSKKLLLSDSGFYLCAWSGYFEQFFGPGTRLTVL.

V gene TRBV10-3 combines with J gene TRBJ1-2, with 7 bases lining up with TRBD1. CDR3 length: 16 residues. Per the germline V gene, CDR1 is ENHRY and CDR2 is SYGVKD. Trimming cost V 0 bases and J 2 bases; bases outside gene matches: 6. The CDR3 sequence: CAISESTSGGNYGYTF. The CDR3 region has the DNA TGTGCCATCAGTGAGTCGACGTCAGGGGGAAACTATGGCTACACCTTC.